Here is one TCR beta chain with its context. In the authors' workflow: Cell counts per sample came from amplifying reference gene primers. Produced via immunoSEQ multiplex PCR; TCRdb's table is partial and in-frame only. The DNA was the basis for D and trimming; V, J and clone size are from that table. The sample gives over 70,000 clones, 60% to 80% of which show up once; approximately 16% is in the top ten. These data are taken from a study of blood T cell repertoires in COVID-19. Study background: Samples representing acute and convalescent COVID-19 were sourced from the United States, Italy and Spain. T cells, B-cell-depleted T cells, or PBMCs provided the cDNA or gDNA that served as material.

V shed 8 bases and J shed 5 bases, with 16 bases lying between them. There are 14 residues in the CDR3. CDR1 is LNHDA, CDR2 SQIVND, per germline (reference sequence). Specimen: peripheral blood. The TCR was taken from a man aged 70-80 years with active or convalescent COVID-19. The gene calls are TRBV19 and TRBJ2-1, with a tentative D call TRBD2 (5 bases). The CDR3 coding sequence is TGTGCCAGTTCCCCCGTCCGGAGGAACAATGAGCAGTTCTTC. Residues: CASSPVRRNNEQFF.